Listed here are 8 T cell receptor beta chains from one sample, sequenced in a study of blood T cell repertoires in COVID-19. This table comes from immunoSEQ multiplex PCR, and its TCRdb copy is limited to in-frame clones, with some not included. The data show 110,000 to 150,000 clones, around 87% seen once. Sequenced material: PBMCs or T cells enriched from blood (not recorded which). The receptors were gathered from a man in his 60s who had recovered from COVID-19.

The chain uses TRBV5-1 and TRBJ2-7; D ambiguous. There are 12 residues in the CDR3. Germline V gene data show CDR1 as SGHRS and CDR2 as YFSETQ. V dropped 2 bases and J dropped 4 bases, with 7 bases sitting between them. CDR3 region: CASSLPNYEQYF. The CDR3, as DNA: TGCGCCAGCAGCTTACCTAATTACGAGCAGTACTTC.

The chain uses TRBV19 and TRBJ2-5, with 8 bases identical to TRBD1. The CDR3 covers 15 residues. Trimming took 5 bases from V and 2 from J; bases not matched to a gene: 7. The germline gives CDR1 LNHDA, CDR2 SQIVND (reference sequence). The CDR3 reads CASSVTGAGQETQYF. For the CDR3, the DNA is TGTGCCAGTAGTGTGACAGGGGCAGGGCAAGAGACCCAGTACTTC.

The chain uses TRBV18 and TRBJ2-3; 9 positions agree with TRBD1. This CDR3 region has 15 residues. CDR1 is KGHSH, CDR2 LQKENI, per germline. V lost 6 bases, J lost 3 bases, and 7 bases stayed unmatched. CDR3 DNA: TGTGCCAGCTCGCCGGGACAGGGAGGGACAGATACGCAGTATTTT. Amino acids: CASSPGQGGTDTQYF.

The chain recombines TRBV28 with TRBJ2-2, with a possible D match to TRBD2 (7 bases). With 8 bases removed from V and 1 base from J, the gap between germline ends came to 14 bases. From germline, CDR1 is MDHEN and CDR2 SYDVKM. There are 15 residues in the CDR3. The CDR3 DNA reads TGTGCCAGCCTTGGGGGGGGCGTGAACACCGGGGAGCTGTTTTTT. This codes for CASLGGGVNTGELFF.

The chain carries TRBV3-1 (or the pseudogene TRBV3-2) and TRBJ1-2, with TRBD1 identical over 12 bases. CDR1 and CDR2 from the germline V gene are LGHDT and YNNKEL (reference sequence). This CDR3 spans 17 amino acids. V lost 1 base to trimming and J lost 8 bases; unmatched junction nucleotides: 11. CDR3: CASSQVPGQGALGGYTF. The DNA of the CDR3 is TGTGCCAGCAGCCAAGTACCGGGACAGGGGGCTTTGGGCGGCTACACCTTC.

The gene calls are TRBV2 and TRBJ2-1; perhaps TRBD1 as D (6 bases). The CDR3 loop spans 12 amino acids. CDR1 is SNHLY, CDR2 FYNNEI, per germline. V was clipped by 7 bases and J by 3 bases, with 7 bases between them. The chain's CDR3 is CASMDSYNEQFF. CDR3 bases: TGTGCCAGCATGGACAGCTACAATGAGCAGTTCTTC. The full variable domain, in which reference TRBV2 and TRBJ2-1 provide the parts outside the CDR3, is EPEVTQTPSHQVTQMGQEVILRCVPISNHLYFYWYRQILGQKVEFLVSFYNNEISEKSEIFDDQFSVERPDGSNFTLKIRSTKLEDSAMYFCASMDSYNEQFFGPGTRLTVL.

The chain uses TRBV15 and TRBJ2-1; D might be TRBD2 (6 bases). The V gene's germline CDR1 is LNHNV and CDR2 YYDKDF (reference sequence). V dropped 3 bases and J dropped 10 bases, with 19 bases sitting between them. This CDR3 is 15 amino acids long. This chain's CDR3 is CATSRSLGGKGEQFF. In nucleotides, the CDR3 is TGTGCCACCAGCAGGTCGCTGGGGGGAAAAGGGGAGCAGTTCTTC. The whole variable domain, filled in from reference TRBV15 and TRBJ2-1, reads DAMVIQNPRYQVTQFGKPVTLSCSQTLNHNVMYWYQQKSSQAPKLLFHYYDKDFNNEADTPDNFQSRRPNTSFCFLDIRSPGLGDTAMYLCATSRSLGGKGEQFFGPGTRLTVL.

The chain recombines TRBV6-5 with TRBJ1-6, with unresolved D. There are 14 residues in the CDR3. Germline CDR1 reads MNHEY; CDR2 reads SVGAGI. V dropped 7 bases and J dropped 7 bases, with 14 bases sitting between them. DNA for the CDR3: TGTGCCAGCAAGATCCAGGTCCCAAATTCACCCCTCCACTTT. This gives the protein CASKIQVPNSPLHF.